These T cell receptor beta chains were read from a single sample in a study of cytomegalovirus exposure and HLA in healthy donors. Only in-frame clones appear in the TCRdb table, and some are missing; sequencing was by immunoSEQ multiplex PCR. This table has around 150,000 clones, roughly four fifths appearing once. Sequenced sample: PBMCs. These receptors all stem from a man aged 50-59 years in good health and CMV-seropositive. Both conserved end residues are part of each CDR3. Each record gives: V gene, clone size, J gene, CDR3 length, D gene, CDR3 protein, CDR3 DNA. D genes are given only for firm matches. Size tells how often a clone was seen (once, few, many) or the class of an expanded clone, and some rows leave it out.

TRBV11-3	-	TRBJ2-2	17	-	CASSPRLGQTNTGELFF	TGTGCCAGCAGCCCCCGATTGGGGCAGACGAACACCGGGGAGCTGTTTTTT
TRBV11-1	-	TRBJ1-5	13	-	CASSFNFNQPQHF	TGTGCCAGCAGCTTTAACTTTAATCAGCCCCAGCATTTT
TRBV7-3	-	TRBJ2-6	20	TRBD1	CASSLRGEGTGLSGANGLTF	TGTGCCAGCAGCTTAAGAGGGGAGGGGACAGGGTTGTCTGGGGCCAACGGCCTGACTTTC
TRBV27	-	TRBJ1-6	19	-	CASSPHLGQISSYNSPLHF	TGTGCCAGCAGTCCTCACCTAGGACAGATTAGCTCCTATAATTCACCCCTCCACTTT
TRBV9	-	TRBJ2-7	14	-	CASSVERGSHEQYF	TGTGCCAGCAGCGTAGAACGAGGGAGCCACGAGCAGTACTTC
TRBV19	-	TRBJ2-5	13	-	CASSIQGKETQYF	TGTGCCAGTAGTATTCAGGGGAAAGAGACCCAGTACTTC
TRBV29-1	-	TRBJ2-3	14	-	CSVDGRAGTDTQYF	TGCAGCGTTGACGGTAGGGCGGGGACAGATACGCAGTATTTT
TRBV7-6	-	TRBJ1-4	12	-	CASSVRGEKLFF	TGTGCCAGCAGCGTTCGCGGCGAAAAACTGTTTTTT
TRBV7-2	-	TRBJ2-3	16	TRBD1	CASSDSGTGWTDTQYF	TGTGCCAGCAGCGATTCCGGGACAGGGTGGACAGATACGCAGTATTTT
TRBV4-3	-	TRBJ2-7	13	-	CASSQDRSYEQYF	TGCGCCAGCAGCCAAGATCGCTCCTACGAGCAGTACTTC
TRBV5-1	-	TRBJ2-5	15	TRBD2	CASRVGASGQETQYF	TGCGCCAGCAGAGTTGGGGCTAGCGGCCAAGAGACCCAGTACTTC
TRBV7-6	-	TRBJ2-7	13	TRBD1	CASSNGQGYEQYF	TGTGCCAGCAGCAATGGACAGGGATACGAGCAGTACTTC
TRBV11-3	few	TRBJ2-1	15	-	CASSLGAGRLNEQFF	TGTGCCAGCAGTCTGGGGGCAGGAAGATTGAATGAGCAGTTCTTC
TRBV10-3	-	TRBJ2-3	17	-	CAISTRQAQKSTDTQYF	TGTGCCATCAGCACAAGACAGGCTCAGAAAAGCACAGATACGCAGTATTTT
TRBV6-5	-	TRBJ2-3	15	TRBD2	CASRRTSGRVDTQYF	TGTGCCAGCAGACGGACTAGCGGGAGGGTAGATACGCAGTATTTT
TRBV28	-	TRBJ1-5	15	TRBD1	CASTSSQGRNQPQHF	TGTGCCAGCACCTCCTCACAGGGGCGCAATCAGCCCCAGCATTTT
TRBV7-9	once	TRBJ2-2	14	-	CASSLVADTGELFF	TGTGCCAGCAGCTTAGTAGCGGACACCGGGGAGCTGTTTTTT
TRBV7-2	-	TRBJ1-2	14	-	CASSLDRPNYGYTF	TGTGCCAGCAGCTTAGACAGACCTAACTATGGCTACACCTTC
TRBV11-1	-	TRBJ1-1	15	-	CASSAYREGNTEAFF	TGTGCCAGCAGCGCCTACAGGGAGGGAAACACTGAAGCTTTCTTT
TRBV7-2	-	TRBJ2-7	15	TRBD1	CASSLVGTGGNEQYF	TGTGCCAGCAGCTTGGTCGGGACAGGGGGCAACGAGCAGTACTTC
TRBV4-2	-	TRBJ2-7	15	-	CASSQGAGAPHEQYF	TGTGCCAGCAGCCAAGGAGCAGGTGCCCCCCACGAGCAGTACTTC
TRBV11-1	-	TRBJ1-1	15	-	CATRSAQGSGTEAFF	TGTGCCACCAGATCCGCACAGGGATCGGGGACTGAAGCTTTCTTT
TRBV5-8	-	TRBJ2-1	15	TRBD2	CASSLRRLAGAEQFF	TGTGCCAGCAGCTTACGTCGACTAGCGGGTGCCGAGCAGTTCTTC
TRBV7-9	once	TRBJ2-4	12	TRBD1	CASGQGKNIQYF	TGTGCCAGCGGACAGGGTAAAAACATTCAGTACTTC
TRBV5-6	-	TRBJ2-5	14	-	CASQSEPRQETQYF	TGTGCCAGCCAATCTGAACCCAGACAAGAGACCCAGTACTTC
TRBV5-3	-	TRBJ1-4	13	-	CARSRRDWEKLFF	TGTGCCAGAAGCAGACGGGACTGGGAAAAACTGTTTTTT
TRBV6-1	few	TRBJ2-5	15	-	CASRGGDIGVETQYF	TGTGCCAGCAGAGGGGGGGATATCGGGGTAGAGACCCAGTACTTC
TRBV19	few	TRBJ1-5	18	TRBD1	CASSKRDRGKGSNQPQHF	TGTGCCAGTAGTAAAAGGGACAGGGGCAAAGGAAGCAATCAGCCCCAGCATTTT
TRBV7-9	once	TRBJ1-1	15	-	CASSLRGGDGTEAFF	TGTGCCAGCAGCCTTCGGGGGGGGGACGGCACTGAAGCTTTCTTT
TRBV10-3	-	TRBJ2-2	14	-	CATGGDFDTGELFF	TGTGCCACCGGTGGGGACTTTGACACCGGGGAGCTGTTTTTT
TRBV15	-	TRBJ1-1	15	-	CATSRDGLMNTEAFF	TGTGCCACCAGCAGAGATGGGCTCATGAACACTGAAGCTTTCTTT
TRBV5-8	-	TRBJ1-2	15	TRBD1	CASSIRTGGNYGYTF	TGTGCCAGCAGCATCCGGACAGGGGGGAACTATGGCTACACCTTC
TRBV6-6	-	TRBJ1-3	13	-	CASSSGSGNTIYF	TGTGCCAGCAGTTCGGGTTCTGGAAACACCATATATTTT